The subject of this entry is one T cell receptor (beta chain). Its antigen is undetermined. V was cut by 5 bases and J by 1 base, with 14 bases left in between. This CDR3 has 16 amino acids. In germline, CDR1 is LNHDA, CDR2 SQIVND (reference sequence). These data originate in a study of T cell responses to AZD1222 COVID-19 vaccine. Whole-study results and caveats: Donors were largely white British and mainly female; clonal diversity was possibly underestimated. A rise in Spike-specific TCR breadth and depth followed two AZD1222 doses. Spike regions recognized by vaccine-associated CD4 TCRs spanned the protein, led by 160-218 and 743-854. Repertoire samples came only from after the peak T cell response.

TCRdb's table, derived via immunoSEQ multiplex PCR, lists solely in-frame clones and lacks some. This table has over 110,000 clones, more than 85% appearing once. This clonotype was obtained from an adult in good health. The sample in question was peripheral blood, obtained on day 0 of AZD1222 vaccination. The V gene is TRBV19, the J gene TRBJ1-4; D gene ambiguous. The CDR3 sequence is CASSPGSQLTNEKLFF. CDR3 nucleotides: TGTGCCAGTAGTCCCGGGAGCCAATTAACTAATGAAAAACTGTTTTTT.